Given below is one T cell receptor beta chain in context. Antigen specificity is unknown. The record originates from a study of cytomegalovirus exposure and HLA in healthy donors. Both 60 Vbeta primers and 13 Jbeta primers went into the PCR. Assay: immunoSEQ multiplex PCR; the TCRdb copy retains only in-frame clones and omits some. The sample carries about 120,000 clones, 78% recorded once. CDR3 size: 13 residues. V lost 5 bases and J 5 bases, leaving 12 bases between the germline ends. The germline V gene has CDR1 MNHEY and CDR2 SVGAGI. Study-wide points: Later analysis showed most CMV-associated TCR beta chains appearing HLA-restricted. Several top significant clusters appeared, in a later analysis, to be linked to common viral pathogens.

This sequence was found in a man aged 25 to 40 in good health and CMV-seropositive. Sequenced sample: PBMCs. The chain uses TRBV6-5 and TRBJ1-2; D remains unclear. The CDR3 is CASSPTREYGYTF. The CDR3 DNA is TGTGCCAGCAGTCCGACGAGGGAATATGGCTACACCTTC.